The TCR beta chain under discussion was sequenced for a study of monozygotic twins with cystic fibrosis. A remark on this clone: Its specificity is not known.

The CDR3 sequence is 15 residues long. V was pared by 4 bases and J by 1 base, with 4 bases of the junction left unmatched. CDR1 SGDLS and CDR2 YYNGEE come from the germline V gene. Libraries were prepared by immunoSEQ multiplex PCR; TCRdb keeps only in-frame clonotypes and omits some of them. The sample consists of about 35,000 clones, approximately 72% of them appearing once. Study-level points and caveats: V usage most resembled the co-twin in 13 of 16 pairs.

The receptor was isolated from a girl aged 5 to 17 with cystic fibrosis. This chain uses TRBV9 with TRBJ2-1, with 8 bases lining up with TRBD2. Sample: blood. CDR3 sequence (DNA): TGTGCCAGCAGCCCGAGCGGGAGATCCTACAATGAGCAGTTCTTC. Its protein is CASSPSGRSYNEQFF.